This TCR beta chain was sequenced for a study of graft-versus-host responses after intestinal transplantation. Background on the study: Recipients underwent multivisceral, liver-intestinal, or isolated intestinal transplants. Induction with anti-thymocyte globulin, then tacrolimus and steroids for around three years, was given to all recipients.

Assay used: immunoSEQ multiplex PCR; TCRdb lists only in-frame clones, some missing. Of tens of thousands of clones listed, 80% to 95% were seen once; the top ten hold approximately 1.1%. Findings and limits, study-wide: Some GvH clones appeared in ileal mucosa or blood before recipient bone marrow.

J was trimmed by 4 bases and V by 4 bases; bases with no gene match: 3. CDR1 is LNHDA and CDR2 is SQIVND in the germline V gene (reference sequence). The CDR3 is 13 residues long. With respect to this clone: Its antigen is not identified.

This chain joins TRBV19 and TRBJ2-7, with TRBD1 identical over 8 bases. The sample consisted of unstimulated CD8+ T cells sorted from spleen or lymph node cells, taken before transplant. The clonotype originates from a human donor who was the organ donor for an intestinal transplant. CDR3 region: CASSTTGAYEQYF. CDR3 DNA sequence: TGTGCCAGTAGTACGACAGGGGCATACGAGCAGTACTTC.